Below, 19 T cell receptor beta chains from the same sample are listed, as sequenced in a study of CD8+ T cells in alopecia areata. Regarding treatment: oral pan-JAK inhibitor, 5-10 mg twice daily. Following extraction, RNA underwent reverse transcription to cDNA, which served as the sequencing template. Repertoires were generated with immunoSEQ multiplex PCR, while TCRdb's copy carries only in-frame clones and drops some. Here the sample spans about 200,000 clones, 60% being singletons. The sequencing used CD4+ T cells sorted from blood, collected at week 24, from a patient treated with tofacitinib. These receptors originate from a human donor with alopecia areata.

The chain has TRBV10-3 and TRBJ2-5; D possibly corresponds to TRBD2 (5 bases). Trimming removed 4 bases at V and 5 bases at J, with 20 bases between. This CDR3 comprises 16 residues. CDR1 and CDR2 from the germline V gene are ENHRY and SYGVKD. The CDR3 bases are TGTGCCATCAGTGCGCTTCTAGCAAAGGGTGCGGAGACCCAGTACTTC. Translated: CAISALLAKGAETQYF.

The chain joins TRBV7-3 to TRBJ1-6; no definite D call. This CDR3 has 13 amino acids. The germline V and J ends were trimmed by 5 bases and 7 bases, with 9 bases remaining between them. Germline V lookup: CDR1 SGHTA, CDR2 FQGTGA. This CDR3 reads CASSPAQNSPLHF. The DNA for the CDR3 is TGTGCCAGCAGCCCCGCACAGAATTCACCCCTCCACTTT.

The rearrangement uses TRBV4-1 and TRBJ1-2, with TRBD1 matching over 7 bases. Unmatched junction bases numbered 2, after V lost 1 base and J lost 6 bases. This CDR3 has 13 amino acids. CDR1 and CDR2 (germline): MGHRA, YSYEKL. CDR3 in DNA: TGCGCCAGCAGCCAAGCCGGGACAGATGGCTACACCTTC. Amino acid sequence: CASSQAGTDGYTF.

The chain links TRBV6-5 to TRBJ1-1, with D perhaps TRBD1 (5 bases). V gave up 5 bases and J gave up 1 base, with 8 bases separating them. The CDR3 covers 13 residues. The germline V gene has CDR1 MNHEY and CDR2 SVGAGI. In DNA, the CDR3 is TGTGCCAGCAGTAAGGGGCCGAACACTGAAGCTTTCTTT. It yields the protein CASSKGPNTEAFF.

CDR3 sequence reads: CASSQDQGQETQYF. The CDR3 coding sequence is TGCGCCAGCAGCCAGGACCAGGGACAAGAGACCCAGTACTTC. This chain connects TRBV4-3 to TRBJ2-5; a weak D match, TRBD1 (5 bases). V shed 3 bases and J shed 2 bases, with 10 bases lying between them. The CDR3 is 14 amino acids. CDR1 LGHNA and CDR2 YSLEER come from the germline V gene.

V and J are TRBV30 and TRBJ2-5; D not resolved. CDR1 is GTSNPN and CDR2 is SVGIG in the germline V gene (reference sequence). The CDR3 sequence is 14 residues long. V was cut by 1 base and J by 6 bases, with 15 bases left in between. The chain's CDR3 is CAWSEGTVEKTQYF. CDR3 coding DNA: TGTGCCTGGAGTGAGGGTACGGTGGAGAAGACCCAGTACTTC.

This chain connects TRBV15 to TRBJ2-1, with D possibly being TRBD1 or TRBD2 (5 bases each). The CDR3 covers 16 residues. Germline loops: CDR1 LNHNV, CDR2 YYDKDF (reference sequence). The ends were cut back, 4 bases at V and 5 bases at J, with 18 bases in the middle. CDR3 protein: CATSTPMGDGNNEQFF. The CDR3, as DNA: TGTGCCACCAGCACCCCGATGGGGGACGGCAACAATGAGCAGTTCTTC.

V is TRBV5-1 and J is TRBJ2-2; D gene unclear. The ends were cut back, 5 bases at V and 6 bases at J, with 11 bases in the middle. This CDR3 has 13 amino acids. The V gene's germline CDR1 is SGHRS and CDR2 YFSETQ. In DNA form, the CDR3 reads TGCGCCAGCAGGGCTACGGAGTCCGGGGAGCTGTTTTTT. This sequence encodes CASRATESGELFF.

CDR3 region: CSVDWANEAFF. The CDR3 DNA sequence: TGCAGCGTTGACTGGGCAAATGAAGCTTTCTTT. The chain joins TRBV29-1 to TRBJ1-1; D is uncertain. Trimming left V 3 bases short and J 7 bases short, with 9 bases between. The CDR3 runs 11 residues. Germline V gene lookup returns CDR1 SQVTM and CDR2 ANQGSEA.

Note on this clone: This specimen includes other DNA sequences encoding the same CDR3. The rearrangement joins TRBV25-1 to TRBJ2-7; D not certain. The CDR3 spans 12 residues. CDR1 and CDR2 from the germline V gene are MGHDK and SYGVNS. The V gene lost 3 bases and the J gene lost 0 bases, with 3 bases spanning the gap. The CDR3 DNA is TGTGCCAGCAGTGATCTCTCCTACGAGCAGTACTTC. It is translated as CASSDLSYEQYF.

The rearrangement links TRBV7-9 to TRBJ2-3, with a tentative D call TRBD2 (7 bases). Germline CDR1 reads SEHNR; CDR2 reads FQNEAQ (reference sequence). CDR3 length: 14 amino acids. V was shortened by 6 bases and J by 9 bases, with 19 bases between the two germline ends. The CDR3 DNA reads TGTGCCAGCAGGTTCGGGGGGCAGGGTGAAACGCAGTATTTT. This gives the protein CASRFGGQGETQYF.

The chain joins TRBV27 to TRBJ2-7; tentative D call: TRBD1 (5 bases). The CDR3 consists of 13 residues. The germline CDR1 and CDR2 sequences are MNHEY and SMNVEV (reference sequence). Trimming cost V 11 bases and J 0 bases, with 14 bases left between them. CDR3 sequence: CAVRAGNSYEQYF. The CDR3 region has the DNA TGTGCCGTCCGGGCAGGGAACTCCTACGAGCAGTACTTC.

The chain combines TRBV9 with TRBJ1-2; TRBD1 matches 9 bases. The V segment lost 0 bases and the J segment 4 bases; nucleotides outside the gene matches: 4. CDR3 length: 15 amino acids. From germline, CDR1 is SGDLS and CDR2 YYNGEE. CDR3 bases: TGTGCCAGCAGCGTAGCTGACAGGGGGTCCTATGGCTACACCTTC. Translated: CASSVADRGSYGYTF.

This clone came up a few times. The junction does not match germline at one end; this may be a read error. The chain couples TRBV4-3 to TRBJ2-1, with D perhaps given as TRBD1 or TRBD2 (5 bases each). CDR1 and CDR2 from the germline V gene are LGHNA and YSLEER. The length of the CDR3 is 16 residues. The CDR3: CASSQESFAGSGFSVF. The CDR3 nucleotides read TGCGCCAGCAGCCAAGAATCTTTTGCAGGGAGCGGCTTCTCGGTCTTC.

This clone was observed a few times. Other DNA sequences in this sample translate to the same CDR3. The chain carries TRBV29-1 and TRBJ2-2, with D unclear. V dropped 4 bases and J dropped 3 bases, with 6 bases sitting between them. The CDR3 is 12 amino acids. Germline-derived CDR1 and CDR2 are SQVTM and ANQGSEA. CDR3 DNA sequence: TGCAGCGTTGTAAGCTACACCGGGGAGCTGTTTTTT. It encodes CSVVSYTGELFF.

The genes are TRBV2 and TRBJ2-7, with unresolved D. The germline gives CDR1 SNHLY, CDR2 FYNNEI. Trimming cost V 4 bases and J 2 bases, with 15 bases left between them. The CDR3 totals 15 residues. The CDR3 is CASSGSDVSTYEQYF. CDR3 DNA sequence: TGTGCCAGCAGTGGGAGCGACGTGTCCACCTACGAGCAGTACTTC.

The chain recombines TRBV29-1 with TRBJ2-6; TRBD1 matches 8 bases. V shed 6 bases and J 2 bases; nucleotides not matched to a gene: 6. CDR1 and CDR2 from the germline V gene are SQVTM and ANQGSEA. The length of the CDR3 is 15 residues. CDR3 in DNA: TGCAGCGTGGGGGACAGGAGTACTGGGGCCAACGTCCTGACTTTC. It specifies CSVGDRSTGANVLTF.

This clone was picked up a small number of times. V gene TRBV6-5 combines with J gene TRBJ1-1; the D gene is possibly TRBD1 (6 bases). CDR1 MNHEY and CDR2 SVGAGI come from the germline V gene. This CDR3 comprises 14 residues. The ends were cut back, 5 bases at V and 1 base at J, with 11 bases in the middle. DNA of the CDR3: TGTGCCAGCAGTCGGACAGCTCGGAACACTGAAGCTTTCTTT. This encodes CASSRTARNTEAFF.

This clone was picked up a small number of times. The chain combines TRBV7-9 with TRBJ1-1; 7 nucleotides agree with TRBD1. Per germline, CDR1 SEHNR and CDR2 FQNEAQ (reference sequence). This CDR3 region has 13 residues. The V gene end was trimmed by 5 bases and the J gene end by 5 bases; junction bases not matched to a gene: 5. In DNA, the CDR3 is TGTGCCAGCAGCCCAGGGGGAGGGACTGAAGCTTTCTTT. It is translated as CASSPGGGTEAFF. Using reference TRBV7-9 and TRBJ1-1 for the parts outside the CDR3, the full variable domain is DTGVSQNPRHKITKRGQNVTFRCDPISEHNRLYWYRQTLGQGPEFLTYFQNEAQLEKSRLLSDRFSAERPKGSFSTLEIQRTEQGDSAMYLCASSPGGGTEAFFGQGTRLTVV.